The clone carrying this TCR beta chain appeared once. How the authors handled the data: From reference gene primer amplification, estimates of nucleated cell counts were derived. Profiled with immunoSEQ multiplex PCR; TCRdb holds only in-frame clones, not every one. V and J calls and clone size follow that table, whereas D and trimming were derived from the DNA. The data show under 200,000 clones, with around nine tenths seen just once and 0.58% held by the top ten. This sample was taken from a study of blood T cell repertoires in COVID-19. In the study overall: Sites in the United States, Italy and Spain provided acute and convalescent COVID-19 samples. The analysed material was cDNA or gDNA that came from T cells, B-cell-depleted T cells, or PBMCs.

Followed longitudinally, the Seattle patients had been enrolled during active infection. Germline values: CDR1 SGHTA, CDR2 FQGNSA. The CDR3 spans 15 residues. The trim removed 4 bases at V and 6 bases at J, leaving 10 bases unmatched. The chain recombines TRBV7-2 with TRBJ2-7; 9 bases fit TRBD1. Sequenced: peripheral blood. The TCR sequence derives from a man in his fifties or sixties with COVID-19, enrolled during active disease. CDR3 in amino acids: CASSSRQGGVREQYF. CDR3 coding DNA: TGTGCCAGCAGCTCCCGACAGGGGGGCGTTCGCGAGCAGTACTTC.